The entry below gives a single T cell receptor beta chain sequence along with its context. This sample is drawn from a study of T cells in Graves' hyperthyroidism and ophthalmopathy. About the research overall: Peripheral blood draws took place at initial diagnosis, ahead of any treatment.

CDR3 size: 14 residues. V dropped 2 bases and J dropped 6; count of bases not matched to a gene: 4. Germline V gene data show CDR1 as MGHDK and CDR2 as SYGVNS. It was RNA transcripts that yielded the amplified TCR beta CDR3 regions. The TCR CDR3 was amplified in a first-round RT-PCR using the HTBI primer set. TCRdb passed the multiplex PCR reads through MiXCR, listing each CDR3 protein once. The data show about 400,000 distinct CDR3 sequences, with approximately 14% seen just once and about a quarter held by the top ten. This chain links TRBV25-1 with TRBJ2-3, with 8 bases that match TRBD1. The receptor comes from a woman aged 18-29 years with Graves' hyperthyroidism that later progressed to Graves' ophthalmopathy. What was sequenced was blood. The CDR3 nucleotides are TGTGCCAGCAGTGAACAGGGGGCTAGGGATACGCAGTATTTT. Its translation is CASSEQGARDTQYF.